This TCR beta chain was captured by sequencing in a study of T cells in Graves' hyperthyroidism and ophthalmopathy. Background on the study: Peripheral blood was taken when the disease was first diagnosed, before any treatment began.

J was trimmed by 5 bases and V by 6 bases; bases with no gene match: 8. Germline V lookup: CDR1 MNHEY, CDR2 SVGEGT. The length of the CDR3 is 15 residues. RNA transcripts provided the source from which TCR beta CDR3 regions were amplified. First-round RT-PCR of the TCR CDR3 relied on the HTBI primer set. Using its own MiXCR run on the multiplex PCR reads, TCRdb lists one record per CDR3 protein. In the table there are 500,000 to 800,000 distinct CDR3 sequences, roughly 15% of which are singletons. What was sequenced was blood. The gene calls are TRBV6-2 or TRBV6-3 and TRBJ2-7, with 12 bases matching TRBD1. This clonotype was sampled from a woman in her 50s with Graves' ophthalmopathy. As DNA, the CDR3 is TGTGCCAGCAGGCCGGGACAGGGGGCGCAGGACGAGCAGTACTTC. Its protein product is CASRPGQGAQDEQYF.